This T cell receptor (beta chain) comes out of a study of T cell repertoires in cytomegalovirus infection. V shed 0 bases and J shed 6 bases, with 15 bases lying between them. This CDR3 spans 15 amino acids. Looked up from germline, CDR1 is SGDLS and CDR2 is YYNGEE. With regard to this clonotype: Its specificity is unknown.

General study results and limits: Clonotypes of TCR beta that were HLA-C-restricted and CMV-specific dominated the ex vivo response.

In TCRdb, the reads were re-called with MiXCR into one record per CDR3 protein. Of approximately 990,000 distinct CDR3 sequences listed, more than 25% were seen once; the top ten hold over 11%. The sequence was collected from a human donor in good health (CMV status not recorded). Some clones in this sample may be carry-over from other donors' samples. V and J are TRBV9 and TRBJ1-1; D is ambiguous. The material sequenced was cultured CD8+ T cells from PBMCs, taken from culture after CMV antigen stimulation. The CDR3 region has the DNA TGTGCCAGCAGCGTAGTCGAGGGTTCGAAGGCTGAAGCTTTCTTT. Translated, it gives CASSVVEGSKAEAFF.